These 29 T cell receptor beta chains originate from one sample sequenced in a study of CD8+CD57+ T cells in acquired aplastic anemia. Genomic DNA, the template, was used for profiling of the TCR beta VDJ and CDR3. Each CDR3 protein is one row after TCRdb ran MiXCR on the reads. This sample has around 170,000 distinct CDR3 sequences, with around 47% found just once. Patients picked for sequencing had shown CD8+CD57+ cell expansion detected by flow cytometry. Sequenced sample: sorted CD4+, CD8+, or CD8+CD57+ T cells (not recorded which) from PBMCs. Every receptor here comes from a human donor with aplastic anemia.

The gene calls are TRBV9 and TRBJ2-3; D call uncertain. V was shortened by 3 bases and J by 3 bases, with 5 bases between the two germline ends. This CDR3 region has 12 residues. Germline V gives CDR1 SGDLS, CDR2 YYNGEE. CDR3 bases: TGTGCCAGCAGCGGCCATACAGATACGCAGTATTTT. Translation gives CASSGHTDTQYF.

This chain uses TRBV2 with TRBJ1-5; the match to TRBD1 covers 7 bases. Germline CDR1 reads SNHLY; CDR2 reads FYNNEI. The trim removed 6 bases at V and 1 base at J, leaving 6 bases unmatched. The CDR3 runs to 15 residues. The CDR3 region has the DNA TGTGCCAGCAGAGACAGGGTAGGAAGCAATCAGCCCCAGCATTTT. Translated, it gives CASRDRVGSNQPQHF.

This chain connects TRBV24-1 to TRBJ1-1; 10 bases agree with TRBD1. CDR1 and CDR2 from the germline V gene are KGHDR and SFDVKD. The CDR3 contains 16 residues. Unmatched junction bases numbered 8, after V lost 4 bases and J lost 4 bases. The CDR3 protein is CATSEGGQGERTEAFF. CDR3 nucleotide sequence: TGTGCCACCAGTGAGGGAGGACAGGGGGAACGCACTGAAGCTTTCTTT.

The chain combines TRBV29-1 with TRBJ2-1; D unclear. The CDR3 loop spans 14 amino acids. CDR1 and CDR2 from the germline V gene are SQVTM and ANQGSEA. V lost 6 bases to trimming and J lost 2 bases, with 14 bases between them. The CDR3 DNA follows: TGCAGCGTGTTTACGCGGTCAGCCTACAATGAGCAGTTCTTC. Its protein is CSVFTRSAYNEQFF.

The chain uses TRBV7-2 and TRBJ2-1; tentatively, D is TRBD2 (5 bases). CDR3 size: 16 residues. V lost 0 bases to trimming and J lost 3 bases, with 12 bases between them. Germline loops: CDR1 SGHTA, CDR2 FQGNSA. CDR3 bases: TGTGCCAGCAGCTTAGCGAACCAGCGGTACTACAATGAGCAGTTCTTC. This sequence encodes CASSLANQRYYNEQFF.

The table lists this clonotype with many counts. The chain employs TRBV24-1 and TRBJ2-7; 7 bases align to TRBD2. V trimming: 4 bases; J trimming: 4 bases; junction bases outside the gene matches: 9. This CDR3 spans 15 amino acids. Germline assignment: CDR1 KGHDR and CDR2 SFDVKD. CDR3 region: CATSDSGTKLYEQYF. The CDR3 bases are TGTGCCACCAGTGACTCCGGGACTAAACTGTACGAGCAGTACTTC.

The V call is TRBV7-9, the J call TRBJ2-7; 7 bases are a match to TRBD2. CDR3 length: 15 amino acids. CDR1 and CDR2 from the germline V gene are SEHNR and FQNEAQ (reference sequence). With 7 bases clipped from V and 4 bases from J, the junction kept 13 bases outside the gene matches. The CDR3 sequence: CASMDTGGVRYEQYF. The CDR3 DNA is TGTGCCAGCATGGACACGGGGGGAGTTCGGTACGAGCAGTACTTC.

This clonotype was seen many times. The chain links TRBV7-9 to TRBJ1-4, with TRBD1 as a possible D gene (5 bases). This CDR3 spans 14 amino acids. Trimming took off 7 bases at V and 8 bases at J, with 17 bases between the two ends. Germline-derived CDR1 and CDR2 are SEHNR and FQNEAQ (reference sequence). Here the CDR3 DNA reads TGTGCCAGCAACGAGGTCGGGGGATCCGAAAAACTGTTTTTT. Protein product: CASNEVGGSEKLFF.

V and J are TRBV15 and TRBJ2-7; possible D gene TRBD2, 6 bases. CDR1 and CDR2 (germline): LNHNV, YYDKDF (reference sequence). V lost 2 bases and J 4 bases, leaving 18 bases between the germline ends. The CDR3 length is 16 residues. This CDR3 reads CATSRLGAGNFYEQYF. The CDR3 DNA reads as TGTGCCACCAGCAGACTAGGGGCGGGAAACTTTTACGAGCAGTACTTC.

Remarks on this clonotype: A read error may account for a junction end that differs from germline. The genes are TRBV25-1 and TRBJ2-1, with TRBD1 matching 7 bases. The CDR3 is made up of 16 amino acids. Germline CDR1 MGHDK, CDR2 SYGVNS. CDR3 residues: CACSDYRDRIYNEQFF. The CDR3 DNA reads as TGTGCCTGCAGTGACTACCGGGACAGAATCTACAATGAGCAGTTCTTC.

The chain joins TRBV25-1 to TRBJ2-3; no clear D gene. This CDR3 spans 10 amino acids. Germline V gives CDR1 MGHDK, CDR2 SYGVNS. The ends were cut back, 8 bases at V and 5 bases at J, with 5 bases in the middle. The DNA for the CDR3 is TGTGCCAGCGTTCAAGATACGCAGTATTTT. Amino acid sequence: CASVQDTQYF.

The chain joins TRBV10-3 to TRBJ1-6, with 10 bases aligning to TRBD1. Germline trimming cut 6 bases from V and 6 bases from J; bases unmatched to any gene: 2. Germline V gives CDR1 ENHRY, CDR2 SYGVKD. The CDR3 loop spans 14 amino acids. This chain's CDR3 is CAIRGQGSNSPLHF. The CDR3 DNA reads TGTGCCATCAGGGGACAGGGGAGTAATTCACCCCTCCACTTT.

A note on this clonotype: At one end, the junction sequence differs from germline, possibly due to a read error. The rearrangement uses TRBV10-3 and TRBJ2-2; D perhaps matches TRBD2 (6 bases). The germline V gene encodes CDR1 ENHRY and CDR2 SYGVKD. CDR3 size: 13 residues. DNA of the CDR3: TGTGCCAGCAGTGGAGGGTTCACCGGGGAGCTGTTTTTT. It yields the protein CASSGGFTGELFF.

The gene calls are TRBV5-1 and TRBJ1-2, with 7 bases matching TRBD1. J was trimmed by 0 bases and V by 2 bases; bases with no gene match: 7. The CDR3 length is 16 residues. CDR1 SGHRS and CDR2 YFSETQ come from the germline V gene. Written as DNA, the CDR3 is TGCGCCAGCAGCTTATCCGGGACAGAAGCTAACTATGGCTACACCTTC. Its translation: CASSLSGTEANYGYTF.

V is TRBV19 and J is TRBJ1-1; D call uncertain. Germline V gives CDR1 LNHDA, CDR2 SQIVND (reference sequence). The CDR3 length is 12 residues. The V and J ends lost 6 bases and 12 bases respectively, with 17 bases between them. The CDR3: CASSPPLGDSFF. CDR3 sequence (DNA): TGTGCCAGTAGCCCCCCTTTGGGCGATTCTTTCTTT. Full variable domain (missing parts from reference TRBV19 and TRBJ1-1): DGGITQSPKYLFRKEGQNVTLSCEQNLNHDAMYWYRQDPGQGLRLIYYSQIVNDFQKGDIAEGYSVSREKKESFPLTVTSAQKNPTAFYLCASSPPLGDSFFGQGTRLTVV.

At least ten counts were recorded for this clonotype. V is TRBV19 and J is TRBJ1-5; 10 bases line up with TRBD1. The germline V gene has CDR1 LNHDA and CDR2 SQIVND (reference sequence). Unmatched junction bases numbered 6, after V lost 4 bases and J lost 3 bases. This CDR3 is 16 amino acids long. The CDR3 nucleotides are TGTGCCAGTAGTACCCGGGACAGGGGATTCAATCAGCCCCAGCATTTT. This translates into CASSTRDRGFNQPQHF.

This clonotype has at least ten counts. J is TRBJ2-3 and V is TRBV5-1, with D perhaps assigned TRBD1 or TRBD2 (5 bases each). V lost 1 base and J 0 bases, leaving 12 bases between the germline ends. Germline assignment: CDR1 SGHRS and CDR2 YFSETQ. There are 16 residues in the CDR3. The CDR3 loop is CASSLFPGRSTDTQYF. DNA for the CDR3: TGCGCCAGCAGCTTGTTCCCGGGACGGAGCACAGATACGCAGTATTTT.

This clonotype has a single count. This could be a read error, since a much larger clone is one nucleotide away. The conserved closing phenylalanine or tryptophan is absent in this CDR3, likely reflecting a read error. The rearrangement links TRBV20-1 to TRBJ2-3; 10 positions match TRBD2. V was pared by 2 bases and J by 4 bases, with 6 bases of the junction left unmatched. This CDR3 spans 15 amino acids. Germline lookup yields CDR1 DFQATT and CDR2 SNEGSKA (reference sequence). CDR3 DNA: TGCAGTGCTAGATTAGTAGCGGGGGGCCCAGATACGCAGTATCTT. This encodes CSARLVAGGPDTQYL.

This clonotype appeared a few times. The V and J genes are TRBV2 and TRBJ2-2; D might be TRBD1 (5 bases). CDR1 and CDR2 (germline): SNHLY, FYNNEI. V lost 8 bases and J lost 0, with 13 bases in between. The CDR3 is made up of 15 amino acids. CDR3 sequence (DNA): TGTGCCAGCCCATCGACAGCGTCGAACACCGGGGAGCTGTTTTTT. Translating it yields CASPSTASNTGELFF.

This clonotype occurred many times. V is TRBV6-5 and J is TRBJ2-7; D unclear. The CDR3 covers 14 residues. Germline assignment: CDR1 MNHEY and CDR2 SVGAGI. With 4 bases removed from V and 2 bases from J, the gap between germline ends came to 12 bases. The CDR3 coding sequence is TGTGCCAGCAGTTCGGATCTCGTTCCCTACGAGCAGTACTTC. Its translation is CASSSDLVPYEQYF.

The sample holds a few counts of this clonotype. The genes are TRBV27 and TRBJ2-1, with TRBD1 identical over 7 bases. V was pared by 5 bases and J by 8 bases, with 12 bases of the junction left unmatched. Germline CDR1 reads MNHEY; CDR2 reads SMNVEV (reference sequence). This CDR3 spans 15 amino acids. The CDR3 sequence: CASSPRQGRADEQFF. DNA for the CDR3: TGTGCCAGCAGTCCACGACAGGGTAGGGCGGATGAGCAGTTCTTC.

The genes are TRBV11-2 and TRBJ2-5, with TRBD2 matching over 8 bases. V was pared by 1 base and J by 5 bases, with 9 bases of the junction left unmatched. The CDR3 is made up of 16 amino acids. Germline CDR1 reads SGHAT; CDR2 reads FQNNGV. CDR3 sequence reads: CASSLGSGGPGETQYF. The CDR3 nucleotides read TGTGCCAGCAGCTTAGGTTCGGGAGGGCCGGGGGAGACCCAGTACTTC.

V gene TRBV19 combines with J gene TRBJ1-1, with D perhaps TRBD1 (6 bases). This CDR3 has 14 residues. V lost 6 bases and J 3 bases, leaving 14 bases between the germline ends. CDR1 is LNHDA, CDR2 SQIVND, per germline (reference sequence). In DNA, the CDR3 is TGTGCCAGTAGAGGGGGGGGAGAGGACACTGAAGCTTTCTTT. This sequence encodes CASRGGGEDTEAFF. Together with reference TRBV19 and TRBJ1-1, the CDR3 gives the full variable domain: DGGITQSPKYLFRKEGQNVTLSCEQNLNHDAMYWYRQDPGQGLRLIYYSQIVNDFQKGDIAEGYSVSREKKESFPLTVTSAQKNPTAFYLCASRGGGEDTEAFFGQGTRLTVV.

The chain joins TRBV11-2 to TRBJ1-6; tentatively, D is TRBD1 (6 bases). This CDR3 comprises 16 residues. V dropped 5 bases and J dropped 5 bases, with 16 bases sitting between them. Germline CDR1 reads SGHAT; CDR2 reads FQNNGV. CDR3 coding DNA: TGTGCCAGCAGCCCCTCGACAGGCTTACATAATTCACCCCTCCACTTT. Amino acids: CASSPSTGLHNSPLHF. Complete variable domain (other parts from reference TRBV11-2 and TRBJ1-6): EAGVAQSPRYKIIEKRQSVAFWCNPISGHATLYWYQQILGQGPKLLIQFQNNGVVDDSQLPKDRFSAERLKGVDSTLKIQPAKLEDSAVYLCASSPSTGLHNSPLHFGNGTRLTVT.

This clonotype was seen many times. This chain joins TRBV6-1 and TRBJ1-2, with D possibly TRBD1 on 5 matching bases. Trimming pared 5 bases from V and 12 bases from J, leaving 22 bases between. Germline V CDR1 and CDR2: MNHNS, SASEGT. The CDR3 has 14 amino acids. The DNA for the CDR3 is TGTGCCAGCAGTAATAGCGTTAGGGGTAAGACGGACACCTTC. Its translation: CASSNSVRGKTDTF.

The chain recombines TRBV10-3 with TRBJ1-1; TRBD1 is a possible D gene (6 bases). The CDR3 is 14 residues long. Deletions cut 7 bases from V and 1 base from J, with 13 bases between. Germline-derived CDR1 and CDR2 are ENHRY and SYGVKD. DNA of the CDR3: TGTGCCATCAACCCGGGACACCCGAACACTGAAGCTTTCTTT. Translated, it gives CAINPGHPNTEAFF.

J is TRBJ2-7 and V is TRBV19; D is perhaps TRBD2 (6 bases). Germline V gene sequence: CDR1 LNHDA, CDR2 SQIVND (reference sequence). This CDR3 contains 14 residues. V was pared by 6 bases and J by 2 bases, with 14 bases between. The CDR3 coding sequence is TGTGCCAGTAGGACCTCTAGCGAGGCCTACGAGCAGTACTTC. This sequence encodes CASRTSSEAYEQYF.

This chain connects TRBV12-3 or TRBV12-4 to TRBJ2-7, with D unresolved. V was pared by 3 bases and J by 1 base, with 13 bases between. The CDR3 extends over 15 amino acids. The DNA for the CDR3 is TGTGCCAGCAGTTTCCGAGCCCAGGATTCCTACGAGCAGTACTTC. Translated: CASSFRAQDSYEQYF.

In regard to this clonotype: An end of the junction differs from the germline gene, which may be a read error. The chain has TRBV29-1 and TRBJ1-1; D call uncertain. The CDR3 is 13 residues long. Germline CDR1 reads SQVTM; CDR2 reads ANQGSEA. The CDR3 is CSVTPLRNSEAFF. The DNA for the CDR3 is TGCAGCGTCACACCTTTAAGGAACTCTGAAGCTTTCTTT.